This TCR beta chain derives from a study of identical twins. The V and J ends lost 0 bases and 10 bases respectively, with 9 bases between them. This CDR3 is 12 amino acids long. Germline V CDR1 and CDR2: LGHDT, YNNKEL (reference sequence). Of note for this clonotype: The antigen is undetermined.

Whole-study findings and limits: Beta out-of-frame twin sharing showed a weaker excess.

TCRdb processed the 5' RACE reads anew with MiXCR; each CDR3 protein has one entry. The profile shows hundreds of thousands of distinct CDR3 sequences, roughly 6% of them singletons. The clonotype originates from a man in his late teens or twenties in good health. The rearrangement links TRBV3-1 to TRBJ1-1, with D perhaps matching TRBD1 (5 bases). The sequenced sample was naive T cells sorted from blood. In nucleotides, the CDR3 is TGTGCCAGCAGCCAAGACGGGGCTCGAGCTTTCTTT. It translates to CASSQDGARAFF.